This T cell receptor (beta chain) was retrieved from a study of cytomegalovirus exposure and HLA in healthy donors. Whole-study results and caveats: DRB1 showed the most TCR associations and HLA-C the fewest in a later analysis, as rates varied by HLA locus. Earlier results showed most TCR beta V segments being productive about 87% or about 30% of the time. Several of the most significant clusters appeared linked to common viral pathogens, based on a later analysis.

A word on this clone: Antigen specificity is unknown.

The CDR3 has 16 residues. Germline V gives CDR1 GTSNPN, CDR2 SVGIG (reference sequence). V was cut by 2 bases and J by 0 bases, with 16 bases left in between. Donors sampled were nominally healthy, though unrecorded immune exposures were likely. This PCR relied on a set of 60 Vbeta primers and 13 Jbeta primers. Repertoires were generated with immunoSEQ multiplex PCR, while TCRdb's copy carries only in-frame clones and drops some. Of about 150,000 clones detected, about three fifths appear once; the ten largest clones hold approximately 2.9%. The J gene is TRBJ1-1, the V gene TRBV30; TRBD1 is a possible D gene (5 bases). The sample taken for sequencing was PBMCs. The clonotype originates from a woman aged 30 to 39 in good health and CMV-seropositive. The CDR3 reads CAWSSRVGHLNTEAFF. The CDR3 DNA reads as TGTGCCTGGAGTTCCCGGGTGGGGCACCTGAACACTGAAGCTTTCTTT. Looking up the rest from reference TRBV30 and TRBJ1-1 gives the full variable domain: SQTIHQWPATLVQPVGSPLSLECTVEGTSNPNLYWYRQAAGRGLQLLFYSVGIGQISSEVPQNLSASRPQDRQFILSSKKLLLSDSGFYLCAWSSRVGHLNTEAFFGQGTRLTVV.